Listed below are T cell receptor beta chains from one sample, sequenced in a study of identical twins. TCRdb itself ran the 5' RACE reads through MiXCR, one entry per CDR3 protein. The repertoire holds 1.5 million to 2 million distinct CDR3 sequences, under 35% seen once, with about 0.3% in the top ten. The sample comprised cord blood. Every receptor here comes from a newborn girl in good health. CDR3s include the opening cysteine and the closing phenylalanine or tryptophan. Fields, in order: J gene, clone size, CDR3 length, D gene, V gene, CDR3 DNA, CDR3 protein. The D gene is left open where the match is weak. Clone size, where shown, is once, few, many, or a class for clones that have expanded.

j_call: TRBJ1-1
clone_size: few
cdr3_length: 14
d_call: .
v_call: TRBV6-1
cdr3_nt: TGTGCCAGCAGTGACGGGCGGGAGATCACTGAAGCTTTCTTT
cdr3_aa: CASSDGREITEAFF

j_call: TRBJ2-1
clone_size: few
cdr3_length: 19
d_call: TRBD2
v_call: TRBV7-2
cdr3_nt: TGTGCCAGCAGCTTAGGCCCCATACTAGCGGCCAGCTCCTACAATGAGCAGTTCTTC
cdr3_aa: CASSLGPILAASSYNEQFF

j_call: TRBJ2-1
clone_size: .
cdr3_length: 14
d_call: TRBD1
v_call: TRBV6-6
cdr3_nt: TGTGCCAGCAGTCCCGGGACAGGGTTCCATGAGCAGTTCTTC
cdr3_aa: CASSPGTGFHEQFF

j_call: TRBJ2-7
clone_size: .
cdr3_length: 15
d_call: .
v_call: TRBV12-3/TRBV12-4
cdr3_nt: TGTGCCAGCAGTTTAGTCCTAGCGCAGGACTACGAGCAGTACTTC
cdr3_aa: CASSLVLAQDYEQYF

j_call: TRBJ2-7
clone_size: few
cdr3_length: 16
d_call: .
v_call: TRBV4-1
cdr3_nt: TGCGCCAGCAGCCTCCGGTCGGGACATAGCTCCTACGAGCAGTACTTC
cdr3_aa: CASSLRSGHSSYEQYF

j_call: TRBJ2-5
clone_size: few
cdr3_length: 11
d_call: .
v_call: TRBV5-1
cdr3_nt: TGCGCCAGCAAAGAGGGGGAGACCCAGTACTTC
cdr3_aa: CASKEGETQYF

j_call: TRBJ1-2
clone_size: few
cdr3_length: 14
d_call: .
v_call: TRBV29-1
cdr3_nt: TGCAGCGTTGATGGTTTCGGGGACCCAGGGGGCTACACCTTC
cdr3_aa: CSVDGFGDPGGYTF

j_call: TRBJ1-2
clone_size: .
cdr3_length: 17
d_call: .
v_call: TRBV13
cdr3_nt: TGTGCCAGCAGCCATACCTCGGGAAGGGGTTGGGGCTATGGCTACACCTTC
cdr3_aa: CASSHTSGRGWGYGYTF

j_call: TRBJ2-1
clone_size: .
cdr3_length: 16
d_call: .
v_call: TRBV28
cdr3_nt: TGTGCCAGCAGTTCATCCCTGGGTTTCTCCTACAATGAGCAGTTCTTC
cdr3_aa: CASSSSLGFSYNEQFF

j_call: TRBJ2-5
clone_size: few
cdr3_length: 12
d_call: .
v_call: TRBV20-1
cdr3_nt: TGCAGTGCCTGGGGACTGAAAGAGACCCAGTACTTC
cdr3_aa: CSAWGLKETQYF

j_call: TRBJ2-1
clone_size: .
cdr3_length: 15
d_call: TRBD1
v_call: TRBV3-1
cdr3_nt: TGTGCCAGCAGCCACCGGACAGGGGGCTTGAATGAGCAGTTCTTC
cdr3_aa: CASSHRTGGLNEQFF

j_call: TRBJ2-1
clone_size: .
cdr3_length: 15
d_call: .
v_call: TRBV12-3/TRBV12-4
cdr3_nt: TGTGCCAGCAGTTTATCTGCGGTTTCCTACAATGAGCAGTTCTTC
cdr3_aa: CASSLSAVSYNEQFF

j_call: TRBJ1-5
clone_size: few
cdr3_length: 17
d_call: .
v_call: TRBV6-1
cdr3_nt: TGTGCCAGCAGTGAGCAACAGGTCAAGTACAGAAATCAGCCCCAGCATTTT
cdr3_aa: CASSEQQVKYRNQPQHF

j_call: TRBJ1-4
clone_size: .
cdr3_length: 14
d_call: .
v_call: TRBV28
cdr3_nt: TGTGCCAGCAGTTTATCGGGGGCATCCGAAAAACTGTTTTTT
cdr3_aa: CASSLSGASEKLFF

j_call: TRBJ2-1
clone_size: .
cdr3_length: 15
d_call: TRBD2
v_call: TRBV5-1
cdr3_nt: TGCGCCAGCAGCTTTACTAGCGGGAACAACAATGAGCAGTTCTTC
cdr3_aa: CASSFTSGNNNEQFF

j_call: TRBJ1-2
clone_size: few
cdr3_length: 11
d_call: .
v_call: TRBV6-6
cdr3_nt: TGTGCCAGCAGCGCGCGGTATGGCTACACCTTC
cdr3_aa: CASSARYGYTF

j_call: TRBJ1-1
clone_size: .
cdr3_length: 16
d_call: .
v_call: TRBV14
cdr3_nt: TGTGCCAGCAGCCAATGGGGAAGACAGGTCAACACTGAAGCTTTCTTT
cdr3_aa: CASSQWGRQVNTEAFF

j_call: TRBJ2-5
clone_size: .
cdr3_length: 15
d_call: TRBD1
v_call: TRBV12-3/TRBV12-4
cdr3_nt: TGTGCCAGTAGTATAGGGCCAGGGGGACAAGAGACCCAGTACTTC
cdr3_aa: CASSIGPGGQETQYF

j_call: TRBJ1-2
clone_size: few
cdr3_length: 10
d_call: .
v_call: TRBV7-4
cdr3_nt: TGTGCCAGCAGCTTCAAGGGCTACACCTTC
cdr3_aa: CASSFKGYTF

j_call: TRBJ2-7
clone_size: few
cdr3_length: 15
d_call: .
v_call: TRBV28
cdr3_nt: TGTGCCAGCCTACAGTTTCGATGGGACGGATACGAGCAGTACTTC
cdr3_aa: CASLQFRWDGYEQYF

j_call: TRBJ1-2
clone_size: .
cdr3_length: 14
d_call: .
v_call: TRBV21-1
cdr3_nt: TGTGCCAGCAGCACGGGGGCGCGGGGTAATGGCTACACCTTC
cdr3_aa: CASSTGARGNGYTF

j_call: TRBJ1-1
clone_size: few
cdr3_length: 17
d_call: .
v_call: TRBV7-8
cdr3_nt: TGTGCCAGCAGCAGACCCACCGGGACTTACATGAACACTGAAGCTTTCTTT
cdr3_aa: CASSRPTGTYMNTEAFF

j_call: TRBJ2-3
clone_size: once
cdr3_length: 15
d_call: TRBD2
v_call: TRBV27
cdr3_nt: TGTGCCAGCAGTCAAGCGGGGGGGCCGAGGGATACGCAGTATTTT
cdr3_aa: CASSQAGGPRDTQYF

j_call: TRBJ2-3
clone_size: .
cdr3_length: 15
d_call: TRBD1
v_call: TRBV10-1
cdr3_nt: TGCGCCAGCAGTGAGTCGGGGACAGCCTCAGATACGCAGTATTTT
cdr3_aa: CASSESGTASDTQYF

j_call: TRBJ2-3
clone_size: .
cdr3_length: 14
d_call: .
v_call: TRBV30
cdr3_nt: TGTGCCTGGAGTCCCTGGGGCGACACAGATACGCAGTATTTT
cdr3_aa: CAWSPWGDTDTQYF

j_call: TRBJ2-7
clone_size: .
cdr3_length: 20
d_call: .
v_call: TRBV7-9
cdr3_nt: TGTGCCAGCAGCTTAGCCGGACAGGGGAATAGCGGGAGGCCTTACAATGAGCAGTACTTC
cdr3_aa: CASSLAGQGNSGRPYNEQYF

j_call: TRBJ1-2
clone_size: .
cdr3_length: 14
d_call: .
v_call: TRBV20-1
cdr3_nt: TGCAGTGCTCGGACAGTTATCGATAACTATGGCTACACCTTC
cdr3_aa: CSARTVIDNYGYTF

j_call: TRBJ1-5
clone_size: .
cdr3_length: 14
d_call: .
v_call: TRBV20-1
cdr3_nt: TGCAGTGCTAGGGACGACGGTTCATATCAGCCCCAGCATTTT
cdr3_aa: CSARDDGSYQPQHF

j_call: TRBJ1-6
clone_size: once
cdr3_length: 13
d_call: TRBD1
v_call: TRBV20-1
cdr3_nt: TGCAGTGCTGACCAGGGGGCTAATTCACCCCTCCACTTT
cdr3_aa: CSADQGANSPLHF

j_call: TRBJ1-5
clone_size: few
cdr3_length: 13
d_call: TRBD1
v_call: TRBV20-1
cdr3_nt: TGCAGTGCTAACCGGGACAGTAGTCAGCCCCAGCATTTT
cdr3_aa: CSANRDSSQPQHF

j_call: TRBJ2-2
clone_size: .
cdr3_length: 14
d_call: .
v_call: TRBV20-1
cdr3_nt: TGCAGTGCAAGACTACCTCGGACCACCGGGGAGCTGTTTTTT
cdr3_aa: CSARLPRTTGELFF

j_call: TRBJ2-3
clone_size: few
cdr3_length: 12
d_call: .
v_call: TRBV6-5
cdr3_nt: TGTGCCAGCGCCGCGAGCGCAGATACGCGGTATTTT
cdr3_aa: CASAASADTRYF

j_call: TRBJ2-1
clone_size: .
cdr3_length: 13
d_call: .
v_call: TRBV4-2
cdr3_nt: TGTGCCAGCAGCCAAATGAGCGGCGATGAGCAGTTCTTC
cdr3_aa: CASSQMSGDEQFF

j_call: TRBJ2-3
clone_size: few
cdr3_length: 18
d_call: TRBD2
v_call: TRBV7-8
cdr3_nt: TGTGCCAGCAGCTTAGTAGGGTCTGGGACTAGCCCCACAGATACGCAGTATTTT
cdr3_aa: CASSLVGSGTSPTDTQYF

j_call: TRBJ2-1
clone_size: few
cdr3_length: 13
d_call: .
v_call: TRBV24-1
cdr3_nt: TGTGCCACCAGTGATTGGAGTTACAATGAGCAGTTCTTC
cdr3_aa: CATSDWSYNEQFF

j_call: TRBJ2-7
clone_size: .
cdr3_length: 14
d_call: TRBD2
v_call: TRBV2
cdr3_nt: TGTGCCAGCAAAGGCCGGACTAGCGGCTACGAGCAGTACTTC
cdr3_aa: CASKGRTSGYEQYF

j_call: TRBJ2-3
clone_size: .
cdr3_length: 16
d_call: .
v_call: TRBV4-1
cdr3_nt: TGCGCCAGCAGCCAAGATGGGGTTTCTAGCACAGATACGCAGTATTTT
cdr3_aa: CASSQDGVSSTDTQYF

j_call: TRBJ2-1
clone_size: few
cdr3_length: 14
d_call: .
v_call: TRBV3-1
cdr3_nt: TGTGCCAGCAGCGGTTGGGGGCCAAACAATGAGCAGTTCTTC
cdr3_aa: CASSGWGPNNEQFF

j_call: TRBJ1-2
clone_size: .
cdr3_length: 14
d_call: .
v_call: TRBV5-6
cdr3_nt: TGTGCCAGCAGCTTGATTGCTGGGCGGGTGGGCTACACCTTC
cdr3_aa: CASSLIAGRVGYTF

j_call: TRBJ1-5
clone_size: .
cdr3_length: 15
d_call: TRBD1
v_call: TRBV7-2
cdr3_nt: TGTGCCAGCAGCTCATACAGGGGGACTAATCAGCCCCAGCATTTT
cdr3_aa: CASSSYRGTNQPQHF

j_call: TRBJ1-2
clone_size: many
cdr3_length: 14
d_call: TRBD1
v_call: TRBV5-1
cdr3_nt: TGTGCCAGCAGTGGGGACAGGGGGAACTATGGCTACACCTTC
cdr3_aa: CASSGDRGNYGYTF

j_call: TRBJ2-7
clone_size: few
cdr3_length: 13
d_call: .
v_call: TRBV10-3
cdr3_nt: TGTGCCATCAGTGGACCGGTTAACTACGAGCAGTACTTC
cdr3_aa: CAISGPVNYEQYF

j_call: TRBJ2-7
clone_size: few
cdr3_length: 17
d_call: .
v_call: TRBV6-5
cdr3_nt: TGTGCCAGCAGTTACCTTTTTAGGGGGGCCCCCCCATACGAGCAGTACTTC
cdr3_aa: CASSYLFRGAPPYEQYF

j_call: TRBJ2-7
clone_size: .
cdr3_length: 14
d_call: TRBD2
v_call: TRBV25-1
cdr3_nt: TGTGCCAGCACCTCGTTTGGGGGGGGCTACGAGCAGTACTTC
cdr3_aa: CASTSFGGGYEQYF

j_call: TRBJ2-5
clone_size: few
cdr3_length: 15
d_call: .
v_call: TRBV7-8
cdr3_nt: TGTGCCAGCAGCTCCCCAGGGAACCACCAAGAGACCCAGTACTTC
cdr3_aa: CASSSPGNHQETQYF

j_call: TRBJ2-7
clone_size: .
cdr3_length: 16
d_call: TRBD2
v_call: TRBV12-3/TRBV12-4
cdr3_nt: TGTACCAGCACCGTGAGTCTGCGGACTAGCGGATACGAGCAGTACTTC
cdr3_aa: CTSTVSLRTSGYEQYF

j_call: TRBJ2-5
clone_size: .
cdr3_length: 13
d_call: .
v_call: TRBV5-1
cdr3_nt: TGCGCCAGCAGAAGTAACTTACAAGAGACCCAGTACTTC
cdr3_aa: CASRSNLQETQYF

j_call: TRBJ2-7
clone_size: .
cdr3_length: 16
d_call: TRBD2
v_call: TRBV12-3/TRBV12-4
cdr3_nt: TGTGCCTGCAGTTTAGCGGGAACAGCTCCCCACTACGAGCAGTACTTC
cdr3_aa: CACSLAGTAPHYEQYF

j_call: TRBJ1-6
clone_size: .
cdr3_length: 14
d_call: .
v_call: TRBV20-1
cdr3_nt: TGCAGTGCCATCCATGGGGGGGATAATTCACCCCTCCACTTT
cdr3_aa: CSAIHGGDNSPLHF

j_call: TRBJ1-2
clone_size: .
cdr3_length: 13
d_call: .
v_call: TRBV30
cdr3_nt: TGTGCCTGCCAACAGGACACCAACTATGGCTACACCTTC
cdr3_aa: CACQQDTNYGYTF